A single sample is the source of the 14 T cell receptor beta chains below, sequenced in a study of blood T cell repertoires in COVID-19. Data came from immunoSEQ multiplex PCR; TCRdb stores just in-frame clones and leaves some out. Altogether around 150,000 clones are present, roughly 73% being singletons, with the ten largest covering approximately 3%. Sequencing input: peripheral blood. The receptors derive from a man between 70 and 80 years old with acute or convalescent COVID-19.

The J gene is TRBJ1-4, the V gene TRBV6-5; 7 bases match TRBD1. J lost 10 bases, V lost 1 base, and 9 bases had no gene match. Germline lookup yields CDR1 MNHEY and CDR2 SVGAGI. The CDR3 is 15 residues long. The DNA of the CDR3 is TGTGCCAGCAGTTACTACCGGGACAGTCTCGGAAAACTGTTTTTT. Encoded protein: CASSYYRDSLGKLFF.

This chain links TRBV19 with TRBJ2-1; TRBD2 matches 15 bases. Germline V gene sequence: CDR1 LNHDA, CDR2 SQIVND (reference sequence). The V and J ends lost 7 bases and 7 bases, in that order; junction bases with no gene match: 2. There are 14 residues in the CDR3. In DNA form, the CDR3 reads TGTGCCAGTACTGGACTAGCGGGAGGGAATGAGCAGTTCTTC. As protein: CASTGLAGGNEQFF.

J is TRBJ1-2 and V is TRBV6-5, with 11 nucleotides matching TRBD1. The germline CDR1 and CDR2 sequences are MNHEY and SVGAGI. This CDR3 is built from 15 residues. After removal of 6 bases from V and 6 bases from J, the junction contained 9 bases not matched to a gene. The DNA for the CDR3 is TGTGCCAGCAGGCGGCCGGGACAGGGGGGGGATGGCTACACCTTC. This encodes CASRRPGQGGDGYTF.

This chain connects TRBV5-8 to TRBJ1-1; no clear D. The CDR3 is made up of 13 amino acids. Germline V gene data show CDR1 as SGHTS and CDR2 as YDEGEE. With 6 bases removed from V and 5 bases from J, the gap between germline ends came to 14 bases. CDR3 bases: TGTGCCAGCACCTTAGACTGGCGGACTGAAGCTTTCTTT. Translating gives CASTLDWRTEAFF.

The chain carries TRBV28 and TRBJ2-7, with 8 bases that match TRBD1. V trimming: 9 bases; J trimming: 1 base; junction bases outside the gene matches: 2. The CDR3 sequence is 12 residues long. The germline V gene encodes CDR1 MDHEN and CDR2 SYDVKM. This CDR3 reads CARDRESYEQYF. As DNA, the CDR3 is TGTGCCAGGGACAGGGAATCCTACGAGCAGTACTTC.

This sequence joins TRBV18 and TRBJ2-1; tentative D call: TRBD1 (6 bases). Germline CDR1 and CDR2: KGHSH and LQKENI. V was pared by 6 bases and J by 4 bases, with 16 bases between. The CDR3 is 15 amino acids. The CDR3 here is CASSRPGQSYNEQFF. CDR3 in DNA: TGTGCCAGCTCCCGGCCGGGACAAAGTTACAATGAGCAGTTCTTC.

Of note for this clone: The same CDR3 arises from other DNA sequences in this sample as well. The V call is TRBV3-1 (or the pseudogene TRBV3-2), the J call TRBJ2-5; 8 bases match TRBD1. V lost 0 bases to trimming and J lost 4 bases; unmatched junction nucleotides: 4. The CDR3 length is 15 residues. Germline loops: CDR1 LGHDT, CDR2 YNNKEL (reference sequence). The CDR3 bases are TGTGCCAGCAGCCAAGAGTCAGGGGGCGTAGAGACCCAGTACTTC. Translating gives CASSQESGGVETQYF.

The genes are TRBV11-2 and TRBJ2-5; 9 positions agree with TRBD2. CDR1 SGHAT and CDR2 FQNNGV come from the germline V gene. Trimming took 6 bases from V and 5 from J; bases not matched to a gene: 13. The CDR3 consists of 16 residues. The CDR3 reads CASSVGSLAGWETQYF. CDR3 DNA: TGTGCCAGCAGTGTAGGGTCCCTAGCGGGGTGGGAGACCCAGTACTTC.

V and J are TRBV6-2 or TRBV6-3 and TRBJ2-3; D not resolved. The CDR3 has 15 amino acids. Trimming stripped 2 bases from V and 5 bases from J, with 14 bases between. The germline V gene has CDR1 MNHEY and CDR2 SVGEGT. DNA of the CDR3: TGTGCCAGCAGTTACCCTCCCTCAGCTAGAGATACGCAGTATTTT. Protein product: CASSYPPSARDTQYF.

The genes are TRBV5-4 and TRBJ2-3, with a weak D call TRBD1 (6 bases). CDR3 size: 16 residues. V shed 4 bases and J shed 2 bases, with 17 bases lying between them. Germline CDR1 and CDR2: SGHNT and YYREEE (reference sequence). CDR3 nucleotides: TGTGCCAGCAGCGGGGGCCCCGTGTCGGACACAGATACGCAGTATTTT. It yields the protein CASSGGPVSDTDTQYF.

A single count supports this clone. This chain links TRBV6-5 with TRBJ1-4; D remains ambiguous. CDR1 and CDR2 (germline): MNHEY, SVGAGI. Trimming stripped 6 bases from V and 4 bases from J, with 15 bases between. The length of the CDR3 is 15 residues. As DNA, the CDR3 is TGTGCCAGCAGCCCCGGAGTGTGGATTAATGAAAAACTGTTTTTT. It translates to CASSPGVWINEKLFF.

The V call is TRBV27, the J call TRBJ1-1, with 7 bases fitting TRBD1. Germline CDR1 and CDR2: MNHEY and SMNVEV (reference sequence). The CDR3 totals 11 residues. The V gene end was trimmed by 7 bases and the J gene end by 7 bases; junction bases not matched to a gene: 3. The CDR3 DNA reads TGTGCCAGCACAAGGGGGCATGAAGCTTTCTTT. Protein: CASTRGHEAFF.

The chain joins TRBV18 to TRBJ2-3, with 14 positions matching TRBD2. CDR3 size: 15 residues. CDR1 is KGHSH, CDR2 LQKENI, per germline. V lost 6 bases and J lost 4; bases outside the gene matches: 3. For the CDR3, the DNA is TGTGCCAGCTCGGGACTAGCGGGAGTTTCAGATACGCAGTATTTT. Amino acids: CASSGLAGVSDTQYF.

The chain combines TRBV2 with TRBJ1-2; 8 bases fit TRBD1. CDR3 size: 15 residues. V trimming: 1 base; J trimming: 3 bases; junction bases outside the gene matches: 4. The germline V gene encodes CDR1 SNHLY and CDR2 FYNNEI. CDR3 loop: CASSEGQGFDYGYTF. The CDR3 DNA is TGTGCCAGCAGTGAAGGACAGGGGTTTGACTATGGCTACACCTTC.